This record covers a single T cell receptor beta chain. Its antigen remains unidentified. This sample was taken from a study of shared clonotypes between healthy human individuals. The authors distributed each subset's genomic DNA evenly over several immunoSEQ plates. Clones were sequenced by immunoSEQ multiplex PCR, and TCRdb holds only the in-frame ones, with some missing. Of hundreds of thousands of clones in the sample, approximately 79% were seen once. The CDR3 contains 17 residues. Germline trimming cut 3 bases from V and 3 bases from J; bases unmatched to any gene: 13. Germline values: CDR1 SGDLS, CDR2 YYNGEE. Study results and caveats: Across several donors, naive CD4 shared around 5%, naive CD8 more than 3%, memory CD4 about 2.4%, memory CD8 about 0.4%.

Sequenced: memory CD4+ T cells sorted from blood. Subset meaning: CD45RA-negative fraction. V usage is TRBV9 and J usage is TRBJ2-7; 9 positions agree with TRBD2. The sequence came from a woman aged 25 to 39 in good health. DNA for the CDR3: TGTGCCAGCAGCGCACCTCCCGGGGCTAGCGGGATCTACGAGCAGTACTTC. This translates into CASSAPPGASGIYEQYF.